What follows are 32 T cell receptor beta chains derived from one specimen sequenced in a study of PD-L1 blockade in urothelial cancer. The data were produced by immunoSEQ multiplex PCR, yet TCRdb's version contains in-frame clones alone and is incomplete. The repertoire holds 15,000 to 20,000 clones, with approximately 89% as singletons. The time point is: pretreatment peripheral blood. The sample here was PBMCs, taken around atezolizumab (anti-PD-L1) treatment. The receptors originated from a man between 65 and 79 years old with urothelial cancer.

V gene TRBV5-1 combines with J gene TRBJ2-5, with D unresolved. CDR3 length: 13 residues. Germline CDR1 is SGHRS and CDR2 is YFSETQ. Trimming removed 0 bases at V and 2 bases at J, with 5 bases between. In DNA form, the CDR3 reads TGCGCCAGCAGCTTGGGTCAGCAAGAGACCCAGTACTTC. It translates to CASSLGQQETQYF.

The J gene is TRBJ1-2, the V gene TRBV28; TRBD1 aligns across 9 bases. Germline lookup yields CDR1 MDHEN and CDR2 SYDVKM. The CDR3 is 16 amino acids. J lost 0 bases, V lost 6 bases, and 8 bases had no gene match. CDR3 sequence reads: CASSPGTGMTNYGYTF. CDR3 coding DNA: TGTGCCAGCAGCCCCGGGACAGGGATGACTAACTATGGCTACACCTTC.

This clone was recorded once. Germline and junction disagree at one end, which may indicate a read error. The V gene is TRBV19, the J gene TRBJ2-2; D gene unclear. Germline V gives CDR1 LNHDA, CDR2 SQIVND (reference sequence). The CDR3 loop spans 14 amino acids. The CDR3 nucleotides are TGTGCCAGTAGTATCCCAGGTCGCACCTGGGAGCTGTTTTTT. Translation gives CASSIPGRTWELFF.

In regard to this clone: At one end the junction does not follow the germline gene, possibly because of a read error. The chain carries TRBV9 and TRBJ2-3; TRBD1 is a possible D gene (5 bases). This CDR3 comprises 13 residues. In germline, CDR1 is SGDLS, CDR2 YYNGEE. CDR3 sequence: CASSDLGTGTQYF. The CDR3 DNA reads TGTGCCAGCAGCGATTTGGGAACAGGTACGCAGTATTTT. Based on the CDR3 plus reference TRBV9 and TRBJ2-3, the full variable domain is DSGVTQTPKHLITATGQRVTLRCSPRSGDLSVYWYQQSLDQGLQFLIQYYNGEERAKGNILERFSAQQFPDLHSELNLSSLELGDSALYFCASSDLGTGTQYFGPGTRLTVL.

The J gene is TRBJ1-6, the V gene TRBV7-9; the D gene is possibly TRBD1 (6 bases). There are 13 residues in the CDR3. V lost 7 bases and J lost 7, with 11 bases in between. Germline CDR1 is SEHNR and CDR2 is FQNEAQ (reference sequence). Here the CDR3 reads CASTKDRNSPLHF. The CDR3 nucleotides read TGTGCCAGCACCAAGGACAGAAATTCACCCCTCCACTTT. The full variable domain, with the rest looked up from reference TRBV7-9 and TRBJ1-6, is DTGVSQNPRHKITKRGQNVTFRCDPISEHNRLYWYRQTLGQGPEFLTYFQNEAQLEKSRLLSDRFSAERPKGSFSTLEIQRTEQGDSAMYLCASTKDRNSPLHFGNGTRLTVT.

The V and J genes are TRBV5-1 and TRBJ2-7; 12 positions agree with TRBD2. Germline CDR1 SGHRS, CDR2 YFSETQ. The CDR3 is 15 amino acids. V lost 3 bases and J lost 2; bases outside the gene matches: 3. The CDR3 sequence is CASSYGLAGTYEQYF. CDR3 nucleotide sequence: TGCGCCAGCAGCTATGGACTAGCGGGAACCTACGAGCAGTACTTC.

This chain connects TRBV5-4 to TRBJ1-6; D gene ambiguous. With 2 bases removed from V and 4 bases from J, the gap between germline ends came to 4 bases. CDR1 and CDR2 from the germline V gene are SGHNT and YYREEE (reference sequence). The length of the CDR3 is 13 residues. For the CDR3, the DNA is TGTGCCAGCAGCTTACAGTATAATTCACCCCTCCACTTT. It specifies CASSLQYNSPLHF.

The chain links TRBV6-1 to TRBJ2-2, with a tentative D call TRBD2 (7 bases). This CDR3 has 17 residues. Germline V gene sequence: CDR1 MNHNS, CDR2 SASEGT. The V gene lost 4 bases and the J gene lost 1 base, with 16 bases spanning the gap. DNA of the CDR3: TGTGCCAGCAGTGGCGGGGCGGGGGCCTTGAACACCGGGGAGCTGTTTTTT. Its translation: CASSGGAGALNTGELFF.

The V call is TRBV5-6, the J call TRBJ1-2; D may be TRBD1 (5 bases). V lost 4 bases and J 3 bases, leaving 10 bases between the germline ends. Per the germline V gene, CDR1 is SGHDT and CDR2 is YYEEEE. The CDR3 is 13 amino acids. This CDR3 is CASSPQVDYGYTF. The CDR3 DNA sequence: TGTGCCAGCAGCCCACAGGTGGACTATGGCTACACCTTC.

The chain carries TRBV6-6 and TRBJ2-7, with no clear D. Trimming stripped 7 bases from V and 2 bases from J, with 12 bases between. Germline V gene sequence: CDR1 MNHNY, CDR2 SVGAGI (reference sequence). The CDR3 consists of 13 residues. The CDR3 spells CASTQVEPYEQYF. CDR3 coding DNA: TGTGCCAGCACCCAGGTAGAGCCCTACGAGCAGTACTTC.

V is TRBV19 and J is TRBJ2-3, with D perhaps matching TRBD2 (6 bases). The V gene lost 5 bases and the J gene lost 2 bases, with 17 bases spanning the gap. CDR1 and CDR2 (germline): LNHDA, SQIVND (reference sequence). The CDR3 length is 16 residues. The CDR3 DNA reads TGTGCCAGTAGTTCCCCCGGACTACGACTCACAGATACGCAGTATTTT. This gives the protein CASSSPGLRLTDTQYF.

This rearrangement joins TRBV27 to TRBJ1-6; 9 bases align to TRBD1. Germline V gene lookup returns CDR1 MNHEY and CDR2 SMNVEV (reference sequence). With 0 bases clipped from V and 8 bases from J, the junction kept 14 bases outside the gene matches. There are 19 residues in the CDR3. CDR3 in DNA: TGTGCCAGCAGTTTATCACCAGCGGGATGGCGACAGGGGGATTCACCCCTCCACTTT. As protein: CASSLSPAGWRQGDSPLHF.

The rearrangement links TRBV5-1 to TRBJ1-1, with D possibly TRBD1 on 5 matching bases. Germline V lookup: CDR1 SGHRS, CDR2 YFSETQ. The ends were cut back, 7 bases at V and 2 bases at J, with 15 bases in the middle. This CDR3 region has 14 residues. CDR3 amino acids: CASGTGTDNTEAFF. In DNA form, the CDR3 reads TGCGCCAGCGGGACTGGGACGGATAACACTGAAGCTTTCTTT.

The rearrangement uses TRBV19 and TRBJ2-1; TRBD1 aligns across 8 bases. From germline, CDR1 is LNHDA and CDR2 SQIVND (reference sequence). The V gene end was trimmed by 3 bases and the J gene end by 8 bases; junction bases not matched to a gene: 18. The CDR3 sequence is 18 residues long. The CDR3 DNA is TGTGCCAGTAGTATTCGGACAGGGCGGTACGCGCACGCGGATGAGCAGTTCTTC. Its protein product is CASSIRTGRYAHADEQFF.

V and J are TRBV5-1 and TRBJ1-2; D possibly corresponds to TRBD1 (6 bases). CDR1 is SGHRS and CDR2 is YFSETQ in the germline V gene. Trimming removed 4 bases at V and 4 bases at J, with 20 bases between. The CDR3 length is 16 residues. The CDR3 loop is CASSGMVGGQLYGYTF. The CDR3 DNA follows: TGCGCCAGCAGCGGAATGGTCGGCGGACAGCTCTATGGCTACACCTTC.

This chain uses TRBV11-2 with TRBJ1-6; 7 nucleotides line up with TRBD1. The J segment lost 6 bases and the V segment lost 8 bases, leaving 4 bases of the junction unmatched. Germline lookup yields CDR1 SGHAT and CDR2 FQNNGV. The CDR3 is 13 amino acids. The CDR3 coding sequence is TGTGCCAGCGGAGGACAGGTTAATTCACCCCTCCACTTT. Translating gives CASGGQVNSPLHF.

The genes are TRBV5-8 and TRBJ2-3, with D possibly TRBD1 on 6 matching bases. There are 14 residues in the CDR3. Per the germline V gene, CDR1 is SGHTS and CDR2 is YDEGEE. V gave up 0 bases and J gave up 6 bases, with 11 bases separating them. CDR3 loop: CASSLGQVLDTQYF. The CDR3 nucleotides are TGTGCCAGCAGCTTGGGACAGGTTCTTGATACGCAGTATTTT.

The rearrangement links TRBV19 to TRBJ1-2; D gene uncertain. Trimming pared 0 bases from V and 7 bases from J, leaving 12 bases between. The CDR3 length is 14 residues. CDR1 LNHDA and CDR2 SQIVND come from the germline V gene (reference sequence). The DNA for the CDR3 is TGTGCCAGTAGTATAGATCGAGGGTTCGCTGGCTACACCTTC. Protein: CASSIDRGFAGYTF.

V is TRBV2 and J is TRBJ1-5, with TRBD1 as a possible D gene (5 bases). Germline V gives CDR1 SNHLY, CDR2 FYNNEI. The V end lost 5 bases, the J end lost 2 bases, and 10 bases lay between the germline ends. The CDR3 spans 14 residues. The CDR3, as DNA: TGTGCCAGCAGTAGGGGTGATGGCAATCAGCCCCAGCATTTT. Translated, it gives CASSRGDGNQPQHF.

The rearrangement joins TRBV4-2 to TRBJ2-7; weak D call: TRBD2 (7 bases). Trimming left V 4 bases short and J 1 base short, with 14 bases between. CDR1 LGHNA and CDR2 YNFKEQ come from the germline V gene. CDR3 length equals 15 residues. The CDR3 is CASSLGGAESYEQYF. The CDR3 DNA reads as TGTGCCAGCAGCCTGGGGGGGGCAGAATCCTACGAGCAGTACTTC.

This clone was recorded a few times. The chain carries TRBV4-1 and TRBJ1-3; the match to TRBD1 covers 7 bases. Per the germline V gene, CDR1 is MGHRA and CDR2 is YSYEKL. V lost 1 base, J lost 4 bases, and 4 bases stayed unmatched. The CDR3 extends over 15 amino acids. The CDR3 region has the DNA TGCGCCAGCAGCCAAGGCAGGGGGACGGGAAACACCATATATTTT. Protein: CASSQGRGTGNTIYF.

V usage is TRBV6-1 and J usage is TRBJ1-5; D is uncertain. Trimming left V 8 bases short and J 5 bases short, with 13 bases between. CDR3 size: 13 residues. The germline V gene encodes CDR1 MNHNS and CDR2 SASEGT. CDR3 sequence (DNA): TGTGCCAGCGCAGTAGAGGCTGATCAGCCCCAGCATTTT. Translating gives CASAVEADQPQHF.

V gene TRBV5-1 combines with J gene TRBJ2-2; TRBD1 matches 10 bases. Germline lookup yields CDR1 SGHRS and CDR2 YFSETQ. V shed 1 base and J 7 bases; nucleotides not matched to a gene: 13. The CDR3 runs to 18 residues. CDR3 sequence: CASSLWSSGTGVIGELFF. CDR3 sequence (DNA): TGCGCCAGCAGCTTGTGGTCCTCCGGGACAGGGGTCATCGGGGAGCTGTTTTTT.

The rearrangement links TRBV19 to TRBJ1-5; TRBD1 is a possible D gene (5 bases). Germline CDR1 is LNHDA and CDR2 is SQIVND (reference sequence). V was shortened by 7 bases and J by 0 bases, with 19 bases between the two germline ends. The CDR3 is 17 amino acids. The CDR3 sequence: CASMRWRNGASNQPQHF. DNA for the CDR3: TGTGCCAGTATGAGGTGGCGGAATGGGGCTAGCAATCAGCCCCAGCATTTT.

The chain carries TRBV5-1 and TRBJ2-2; D call uncertain. The CDR3 loop spans 19 amino acids. V was cut by 4 bases and J by 7 bases, with 29 bases left in between. Germline values: CDR1 SGHRS, CDR2 YFSETQ. The chain's CDR3 is CASSHRRKFGSMSLGELFF. Here the CDR3 DNA reads TGCGCCAGCAGCCACCGAAGGAAGTTCGGGTCCATGTCTCTCGGGGAGCTGTTTTTT.

The V gene is TRBV6-5, the J gene TRBJ1-1; weak D call: TRBD1 (5 bases). CDR3 size: 13 residues. Germline V lookup: CDR1 MNHEY, CDR2 SVGAGI. Trimming shortened V by 4 bases and J by 1 base, and 7 bases separated the two germline ends. CDR3 in DNA: TGTGCCAGCAGTTTGACAGCGAACACTGAAGCTTTCTTT. It translates to CASSLTANTEAFF.

CDR3 region: CASSPSDRPSFYEQYF. CDR3 nucleotide sequence: TGTGCCAGCAGTCCCTCGGACAGGCCCTCTTTCTACGAGCAGTACTTC. The V and J genes are TRBV28 and TRBJ2-7; 7 bases match TRBD1. J was trimmed by 3 bases and V by 5 bases; bases with no gene match: 13. Germline V gives CDR1 MDHEN, CDR2 SYDVKM. The CDR3 sequence is 16 residues long.

The chain carries TRBV6-5 and TRBJ1-6, with 7 bases aligning to TRBD1. The V and J ends lost 8 bases and 1 base, in that order; junction bases with no gene match: 5. This CDR3 contains 15 residues. Germline V gene sequence: CDR1 MNHEY, CDR2 SVGAGI. The CDR3 nucleotides read TGTGCCAGCGGCGGACAGGCTTCCTATAATTCACCCCTCCACTTT. As protein: CASGGQASYNSPLHF.

The chain carries TRBV11-1 and TRBJ2-7, with D perhaps matching TRBD1 (6 bases). Germline lookup yields CDR1 SGHAT and CDR2 FQDESV (reference sequence). The V end was cut by 2 bases, the J end by 3 bases, with 20 bases between. This CDR3 comprises 17 residues. The CDR3 DNA reads as TGTGCCAGCAGCTTACACTCGACAGGCCCCCTCCTCTACGAGCAGTACTTC. Translation: CASSLHSTGPLLYEQYF.

The gene calls are TRBV2 and TRBJ1-2; TRBD1 matches 7 bases. V lost 7 bases to trimming and J lost 4 bases; unmatched junction nucleotides: 3. Germline values: CDR1 SNHLY, CDR2 FYNNEI. This CDR3 has 12 residues. This CDR3 is CASKAGGYGYTF. In DNA form, the CDR3 reads TGTGCCAGCAAGGCAGGGGGCTATGGCTACACCTTC.

The rearrangement uses TRBV4-1 and TRBJ1-2; tentatively, D is TRBD1 (6 bases). Germline V gene data show CDR1 as MGHRA and CDR2 as YSYEKL. The CDR3 loop spans 17 amino acids. V lost 1 base, J lost 0 bases, and 15 bases lay in between. CDR3 bases: TGCGCCAGCAGCCAAGGTTTCAGGGGTTCAGCTAACTATGGCTACACCTTC. Translated: CASSQGFRGSANYGYTF.

The chain carries TRBV9 and TRBJ2-7; maybe TRBD1 (5 bases). The CDR3 sequence is 14 residues long. Trimming left V 0 bases short and J 5 bases short, with 12 bases between. The germline CDR1 and CDR2 sequences are SGDLS and YYNGEE. The CDR3 coding sequence is TGTGCCAGCAGCGTAGGGGTCAAGGACAACGAGCAGTACTTC. The encoded protein is CASSVGVKDNEQYF.